This T cell receptor (beta chain) was recovered during a study of T cells in Graves' hyperthyroidism and ophthalmopathy. Study-wide results and limits: Ophthalmopathy was predicted by the model a median of around 5.9 months ahead of onset.

The TCR beta CDR3 regions underwent amplification using RNA transcripts as the source. Using the HTBI primer set, a first-round RT-PCR was run on the TCR CDR3. TCRdb ran MiXCR on the multiplex PCR reads and lists one entry per CDR3 protein. The data show 490,000 or so distinct CDR3 sequences, roughly 22% seen once. Trimming cost V 0 bases and J 5 bases; bases outside gene matches: 4. Germline values: CDR1 WNHNN, CDR2 SYGVQD (reference sequence). This CDR3 region has 17 residues. There are a few counts of this clonotype. The antigen is not known. Sequencing input: blood. The clonotype comes from a woman in her 70s with Graves' ophthalmopathy. V and J are TRBV10-1 and TRBJ2-1; TRBD2 matches 13 bases. The CDR3 bases are TGCGCCAGCAGTGAGTCCAGGACTAGCGGGAGAAACAATGAGCAGTTCTTC. Translation: CASSESRTSGRNNEQFF.